These 17 T cell receptor beta chains were all obtained from the same sample, sequenced in a study of shared clonotypes between healthy human individuals. Produced via immunoSEQ multiplex PCR; TCRdb's table is partial and in-frame only. Seen here are about 770,000 clones, approximately 77% observed once, and the top ten hold more than 1.5%. The sample was memory CD4+ T cells sorted from blood. Subset described: CD45RA-negative fraction. These receptors were taken from a woman between 25 and 40 years old in good health.

The chain combines TRBV19 with TRBJ2-1, with 9 bases that match TRBD2. Germline CDR1 and CDR2: LNHDA and SQIVND (reference sequence). The CDR3 is 14 amino acids. V lost 5 bases to trimming and J lost 7 bases; unmatched junction nucleotides: 6. CDR3 coding DNA: TGTGCCAGTAGTTTAGCGGGAGAGTGGAATGAGCAGTTCTTC. This sequence encodes CASSLAGEWNEQFF.

This clone appeared a few times. V and J are TRBV7-9 and TRBJ2-7; 8 positions match TRBD1. The CDR3 sequence is 14 residues long. With 4 bases clipped from V and 5 bases from J, the junction kept 7 bases outside the gene matches. Germline V lookup: CDR1 SEHNR, CDR2 FQNEAQ (reference sequence). CDR3 DNA: TGTGCCAGCAGCTCTGGACAGGGTTCCCACGAGCAGTACTTC. Protein sequence: CASSSGQGSHEQYF. Drawing the rest from reference TRBV7-9 and TRBJ2-7, the complete variable domain is DTGVSQNPRHKITKRGQNVTFRCDPISEHNRLYWYRQTLGQGPEFLTYFQNEAQLEKSRLLSDRFSAERPKGSFSTLEIQRTEQGDSAMYLCASSSGQGSHEQYFGPGTRLTVT.

V gene TRBV6-6 combines with J gene TRBJ1-1; D gene ambiguous. There are 13 residues in the CDR3. V shed 0 bases and J shed 5 bases, with 7 bases lying between them. CDR1 and CDR2 from the germline V gene are MNHNY and SVGAGI (reference sequence). In nucleotides, the CDR3 is TGTGCCAGCAGTTACTCCGCAGGTACTGAAGCTTTCTTT. Translated: CASSYSAGTEAFF.

The CDR3 DNA follows: TGTGCCAGTAAGACAGGGCAAACATTAATGAACACTGAAGCTTTCTTT. Its protein product is CASKTGQTLMNTEAFF. V is TRBV19 and J is TRBJ1-1; 7 bases align to TRBD1. Looked up from germline, CDR1 is LNHDA and CDR2 is SQIVND (reference sequence). The CDR3 totals 16 residues. V was clipped by 7 bases and J by 0 bases; unmatched bases: 11.

The gene calls are TRBV6-6 and TRBJ2-7; 7 bases align to TRBD2. Trimming took 6 bases from V and 2 from J; bases not matched to a gene: 10. The V gene's germline CDR1 is MNHNY and CDR2 SVGAGI (reference sequence). This CDR3 comprises 15 residues. The CDR3 loop is CASRDPGRGAYEQYF. The CDR3 DNA follows: TGTGCCAGCAGGGACCCAGGTCGGGGGGCCTACGAGCAGTACTTC.

The sample holds one count of this clone. The chain has TRBV7-9 and TRBJ1-2; D might be TRBD1 (5 bases). This CDR3 comprises 14 residues. Trimming stripped 2 bases from V and 2 bases from J, with 9 bases between. The germline CDR1 and CDR2 sequences are SEHNR and FQNEAQ (reference sequence). The CDR3 here is CASSLIQANYGYTF. Written as DNA, the CDR3 is TGTGCCAGCAGCTTAATACAGGCAAACTATGGCTACACCTTC.

V and J are TRBV30 and TRBJ1-2; the match to TRBD1 covers 10 bases. V lost 4 bases to trimming and J lost 2 bases; unmatched junction nucleotides: 10. This CDR3 is 16 amino acids long. From germline, CDR1 is GTSNPN and CDR2 SVGIG (reference sequence). This CDR3 is CAWNPGQGWGNYGYTF. The CDR3 nucleotides read TGTGCCTGGAACCCGGGACAGGGGTGGGGAAACTATGGCTACACCTTC. The full variable domain, with the rest looked up from reference TRBV30 and TRBJ1-2, is SQTIHQWPATLVQPVGSPLSLECTVEGTSNPNLYWYRQAAGRGLQLLFYSVGIGQISSEVPQNLSASRPQDRQFILSSKKLLLSDSGFYLCAWNPGQGWGNYGYTFGSGTRLTVV.

The genes are TRBV7-2 and TRBJ2-7; D tentatively fits TRBD1 or TRBD2 (5 bases each). The CDR3 spans 15 residues. The germline V and J ends were trimmed by 5 bases and 7 bases, with 21 bases remaining between them. Germline-derived CDR1 and CDR2 are SGHTA and FQGNSA. CDR3 nucleotides: TGTGCCAGCAGCGCCGGGACCGGGCCTCTATGGGAGCAGTACTTC. Residues: CASSAGTGPLWEQYF.

The CDR3 sequence is CATSRDWEAGGPTDTQYF. CDR3 sequence (DNA): TGTGCCACCAGCAGAGATTGGGAAGCGGGAGGGCCCACAGATACGCAGTATTTT. This rearrangement joins TRBV15 to TRBJ2-3; the match to TRBD2 covers 10 bases. The CDR3 length is 18 residues. CDR1 and CDR2 (germline): LNHNV, YYDKDF (reference sequence). V shed 0 bases, J shed 2 bases, and the junction held 8 bases outside the gene matches.

With regard to this clone: This clone may be a read error of a much larger clone one base away. J is TRBJ2-7 and V is TRBV11-2; the match to TRBD2 covers 7 bases. Unmatched junction bases numbered 4, after V lost 2 bases and J lost 0 bases. The CDR3 has 15 amino acids. Per the germline V gene, CDR1 is SGHAT and CDR2 is FQNNGV. The CDR3 protein is CASSLTSESSYEQYF. The CDR3 DNA reads TGTGCCAGCAGCTTAACTAGCGAGAGCTCCTACGAGCAGTACTTC.

This clone was seen only once. The chain is built from TRBV4-1 and TRBJ2-1; 7 bases are a match to TRBD1. The CDR3 has 14 residues. Germline V gene lookup returns CDR1 MGHRA and CDR2 YSYEKL. J gave up 6 bases and V 4 bases, and 6 bases lay outside the gene matches. CDR3 in DNA: TGCGCCAGCAGCCTCGCCTGGGACAGCAATGAGCAGTTCTTC. As protein: CASSLAWDSNEQFF.

This chain connects TRBV7-2 to TRBJ2-1; 11 nucleotides align to TRBD2. Germline V gene lookup returns CDR1 SGHTA and CDR2 FQGNSA. Trimming cost V 1 base and J 0 bases; bases outside gene matches: 5. The CDR3 length is 18 residues. DNA of the CDR3: TGTGCCAGCAGCTTAGGACTAGCGGGAATTCGCTCCTACAATGAGCAGTTCTTC. It encodes CASSLGLAGIRSYNEQFF.

This clone was seen a handful of times. V is TRBV6-1 and J is TRBJ2-2, with a possible D match to TRBD1 (5 bases). This CDR3 is 14 amino acids long. Per germline, CDR1 MNHNS and CDR2 SASEGT. V lost 7 bases and J lost 4, with 13 bases in between. CDR3 residues: CASTRQGFTGELFF. In DNA, the CDR3 is TGTGCCAGCACACGGCAGGGCTTCACCGGGGAGCTGTTTTTT.

The rearrangement links TRBV10-3 to TRBJ1-1, with D possibly being TRBD1 (5 bases). The V end lost 6 bases, the J end lost 2 bases, and 10 bases lay between the germline ends. The CDR3 loop spans 13 amino acids. Germline V gene data show CDR1 as ENHRY and CDR2 as SYGVKD. CDR3 residues: CAIRHTGNTEAFF. In DNA, the CDR3 is TGTGCCATCAGACACACAGGTAACACTGAAGCTTTCTTT.

The rearrangement joins TRBV28 to TRBJ2-2; D perhaps matches TRBD2 (7 bases). Germline V gene lookup returns CDR1 MDHEN and CDR2 SYDVKM. Trimming removed 3 bases at V and 3 bases at J, with 20 bases between. The CDR3 runs 18 residues. CDR3 loop: CASSFRGAQTSYTGELFF. CDR3 DNA: TGTGCCAGCAGTTTTCGGGGGGCCCAGACCTCTTACACCGGGGAGCTGTTTTTT.

This chain links TRBV15 with TRBJ2-3; D might be TRBD2 (6 bases). The CDR3 has 16 amino acids. The germline V gene has CDR1 LNHNV and CDR2 YYDKDF (reference sequence). Trimming took 0 bases from V and 6 from J, leaving 16 bases between them. The CDR3 bases are TGTGCCACCAGCAGAGATCTAACGGGAGCTCGTGATACGCAGTATTTT. It translates to CATSRDLTGARDTQYF. The whole variable domain, remainder taken from reference TRBV15 and TRBJ2-3, is DAMVIQNPRYQVTQFGKPVTLSCSQTLNHNVMYWYQQKSSQAPKLLFHYYDKDFNNEADTPDNFQSRRPNTSFCFLDIRSPGLGDTAMYLCATSRDLTGARDTQYFGPGTRLTVL.

The chain recombines TRBV5-4 with TRBJ2-7, with D possibly matching TRBD1 (6 bases). From germline, CDR1 is SGHNT and CDR2 YYREEE (reference sequence). The CDR3 is made up of 15 amino acids. Trimming shortened V by 5 bases and J by 4 bases, and 19 bases separated the two germline ends. CDR3 protein: CASRPAGATAYEQYF. For the CDR3, the DNA is TGTGCCAGCAGACCCGCAGGGGCGACCGCATACGAGCAGTACTTC.